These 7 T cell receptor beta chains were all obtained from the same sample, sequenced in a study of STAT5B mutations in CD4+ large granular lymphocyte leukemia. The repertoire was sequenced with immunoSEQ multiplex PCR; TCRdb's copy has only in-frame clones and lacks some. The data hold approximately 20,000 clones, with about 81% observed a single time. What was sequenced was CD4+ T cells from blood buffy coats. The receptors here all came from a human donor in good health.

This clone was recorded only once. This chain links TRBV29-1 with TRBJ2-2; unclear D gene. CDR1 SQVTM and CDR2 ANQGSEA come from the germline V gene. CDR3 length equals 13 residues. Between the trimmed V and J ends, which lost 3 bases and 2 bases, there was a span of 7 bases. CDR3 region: CSVDKGNTGELFF. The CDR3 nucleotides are TGCAGCGTTGATAAGGGCAACACCGGGGAGCTGTTTTTT.

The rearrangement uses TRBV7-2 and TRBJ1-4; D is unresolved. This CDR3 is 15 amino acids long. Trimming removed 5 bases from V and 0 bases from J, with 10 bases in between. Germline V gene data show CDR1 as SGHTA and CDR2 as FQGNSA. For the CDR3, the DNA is TGTGCCAGCAGCCGAATTATTACAACTAATGAAAAACTGTTTTTT. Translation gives CASSRIITTNEKLFF. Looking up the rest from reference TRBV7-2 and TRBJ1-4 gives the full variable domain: GAGVSQSPSNKVTEKGKDVELRCDPISGHTALYWYRQSLGQGLEFLIYFQGNSAPDKSGLPSDRFSAERTGGSVSTLTIQRTQQEDSAVYLCASSRIITTNEKLFFGSGTQLSVL.

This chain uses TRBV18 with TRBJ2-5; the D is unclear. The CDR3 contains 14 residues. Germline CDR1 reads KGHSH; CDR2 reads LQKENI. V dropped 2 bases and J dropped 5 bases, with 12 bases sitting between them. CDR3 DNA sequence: TGTGCCAGCTCACCATTGGCCGCATCGGAGACCCAGTACTTC. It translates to CASSPLAASETQYF.

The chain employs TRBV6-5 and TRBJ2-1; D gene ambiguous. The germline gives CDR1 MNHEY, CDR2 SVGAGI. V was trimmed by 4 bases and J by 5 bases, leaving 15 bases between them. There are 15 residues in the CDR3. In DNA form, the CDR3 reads TGTGCCAGCAGTTCCCGGCCGAGCCTTAACAATGAGCAGTTCTTC. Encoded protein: CASSSRPSLNNEQFF.

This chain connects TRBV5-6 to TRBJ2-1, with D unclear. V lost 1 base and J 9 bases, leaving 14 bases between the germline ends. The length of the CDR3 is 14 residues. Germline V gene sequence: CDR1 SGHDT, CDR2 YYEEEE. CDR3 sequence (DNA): TGTGCCAGCAGCTTGTGGCGGAGCCCCCGTGAGCAGTTCTTC. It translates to CASSLWRSPREQFF.

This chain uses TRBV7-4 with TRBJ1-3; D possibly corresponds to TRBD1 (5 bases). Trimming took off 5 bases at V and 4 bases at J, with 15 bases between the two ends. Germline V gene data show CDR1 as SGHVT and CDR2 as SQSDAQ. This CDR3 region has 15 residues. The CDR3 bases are TGTGCCAGCAGCCTTGGGGCCCCACCAGGAAACACCATATATTTT. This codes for CASSLGAPPGNTIYF.

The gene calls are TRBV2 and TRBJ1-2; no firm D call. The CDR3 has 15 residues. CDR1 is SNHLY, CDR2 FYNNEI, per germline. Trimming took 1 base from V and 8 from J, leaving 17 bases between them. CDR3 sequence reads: CASSEGGFSPMGYTF. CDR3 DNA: TGTGCCAGCAGTGAAGGCGGCTTCTCCCCTATGGGCTACACCTTC.